The next 21 T cell receptor beta chains were all read from a single sample in a study of CD8 T cells in ankylosing spondylitis. TCRdb itself ran the 5' RACE reads through MiXCR, one entry per CDR3 protein. The data contain about 160,000 distinct CDR3 sequences, around 20% of them seen just once; the ten biggest clones take up around 7.6%. Sequencing was carried out using blood, either unsorted or a sorted T cell fraction (not recorded which). The source of these receptors is a male donor with ankylosing spondylitis or in good health (not recorded which).

This rearrangement joins TRBV5-4 to TRBJ2-2; D is perhaps TRBD2 (5 bases). V was pared by 4 bases and J by 3 bases, with 10 bases between. Germline V gives CDR1 SGHNT, CDR2 YYREEE (reference sequence). The CDR3 consists of 14 residues. CDR3 nucleotide sequence: TGTGCCAGCAGCAGGGAGACTCACACCGGGGAGCTGTTTTTT. Encoded protein: CASSRETHTGELFF.

This clonotype was recorded many times. The rearrangement joins TRBV5-6 to TRBJ2-1; D is unclear. The germline CDR1 and CDR2 sequences are SGHDT and YYEEEE. The germline V and J ends were trimmed by 2 bases and 8 bases, with 5 bases remaining between them. The CDR3 is made up of 11 amino acids. In DNA, the CDR3 is TGTGCCAGCAGCTTCCTGGATGAGCAGTTCTTC. It is translated as CASSFLDEQFF.

CDR3 amino acids: CASTPGLAGLNTGELFF. The CDR3 DNA reads TGTGCCAGCACCCCGGGACTAGCGGGATTGAACACCGGGGAGCTGTTTTTT. The chain joins TRBV12-3 or TRBV12-4 to TRBJ2-2; 13 positions agree with TRBD2. V lost 7 bases and J lost 1; bases outside the gene matches: 6. The CDR3 length is 17 residues.

The chain recombines TRBV10-2 with TRBJ2-7, with D tentatively TRBD1 (7 bases). Germline V gives CDR1 WSHSY, CDR2 SAAADI. V was cut by 2 bases and J by 1 base, with 15 bases left in between. The CDR3 is 16 residues long. Here the CDR3 reads CASSEPEGRGSYEQYF. The CDR3 nucleotides are TGCGCCAGCAGTGAGCCGGAGGGCAGGGGGTCCTACGAGCAGTACTTC.

This clonotype has only a few counts. The J gene is TRBJ2-1, the V gene TRBV3-1; D gene unclear. CDR3 length equals 14 residues. Trimming cost V 4 bases and J 9 bases, with 16 bases left between them. The germline V gene has CDR1 LGHDT and CDR2 YNNKEL (reference sequence). DNA for the CDR3: TGTGCCAGCAGCCCGGGCCTCGGAATGGGTGAGCAGTTCTTC. Translating gives CASSPGLGMGEQFF.

This clonotype was recorded a few times. V and J are TRBV18 and TRBJ1-2, with D possibly being TRBD1 (5 bases). This CDR3 region has 13 residues. Trimming left V 3 bases short and J 6 bases short, with 11 bases between. Germline CDR1 is KGHSH and CDR2 is LQKENI. This CDR3 reads CASSPLGLDGYTF. CDR3 nucleotide sequence: TGTGCCAGCTCACCCTTGGGGCTGGATGGCTACACCTTC.

A few counts support this clonotype. V usage is TRBV5-6 and J usage is TRBJ1-5, with D tentatively TRBD1 (5 bases). In germline, CDR1 is SGHDT, CDR2 YYEEEE. This CDR3 spans 12 amino acids. V was trimmed by 3 bases and J by 7 bases, leaving 8 bases between them. CDR3 sequence: CASSWGTQPQHF. The CDR3 coding sequence is TGTGCCAGCAGCTGGGGGACCCAGCCCCAGCATTTT.

V gene TRBV5-1 combines with J gene TRBJ2-1, with TRBD2 matching 10 bases. Germline CDR1 is SGHRS and CDR2 is YFSETQ. The CDR3 has 14 amino acids. J lost 6 bases, V lost 7 bases, and 7 bases had no gene match. The CDR3 DNA sequence: TGCGCCAGCGTCGTAGCGGGAGGAGGCAATGAGCAGTTCTTC. Translated: CASVVAGGGNEQFF.

This chain links TRBV29-1 with TRBJ2-1; 10 positions match TRBD2. J gave up 0 bases and V 6 bases, and 11 bases lay outside the gene matches. CDR1 and CDR2 (germline): SQVTM, ANQGSEA. The CDR3 is made up of 17 amino acids. The CDR3 sequence: CSVTGLAGAHSYNEQFF. CDR3 sequence (DNA): TGCAGCGTCACGGGGCTAGCGGGAGCACACTCCTACAATGAGCAGTTCTTC.

The chain has TRBV6-5 and TRBJ2-3; possible D gene TRBD1, 6 bases. The CDR3 consists of 17 residues. CDR1 is MNHEY, CDR2 SVGAGI, per germline. V lost 2 bases and J 3 bases, leaving 18 bases between the germline ends. The CDR3 loop is CASSYRPRQAMTDTQYF. CDR3 DNA sequence: TGTGCCAGCAGTTACAGGCCAAGACAGGCGATGACAGATACGCAGTATTTT.

In regard to this clonotype: A read error may be the cause here, since a much bigger clone is one base away. The chain couples TRBV5-1 to TRBJ1-4; TRBD1 is a possible D gene (5 bases). V shed 5 bases and J shed 7 bases, with 15 bases lying between them. The CDR3 spans 14 residues. Germline V gives CDR1 SGHRS, CDR2 YFSETQ. The CDR3 reads CASSWGMGVEKLFF. The DNA of the CDR3 is TGCGCCAGCAGTTGGGGGATGGGGGTTGAAAAACTGTTTTTT.

The chain employs TRBV6-1 and TRBJ1-3; tentatively, D is TRBD1 (5 bases). The V and J ends lost 8 bases and 4 bases respectively, with 15 bases between them. CDR3 length: 14 residues. The germline V gene encodes CDR1 MNHNS and CDR2 SASEGT. CDR3 sequence reads: CASSGGTAGNTIYF. Here the CDR3 DNA reads TGTGCCAGCTCTGGAGGGACCGCCGGAAACACCATATATTTT.

The sample holds many counts of this clonotype. The chain joins TRBV11-2 to TRBJ1-2; the D is unclear. Germline loops: CDR1 SGHAT, CDR2 FQNNGV. V dropped 5 bases and J dropped 5 bases, with 12 bases sitting between them. The CDR3 is 13 residues long. The CDR3 spells CASSSQDGYGYTF. In nucleotides, the CDR3 is TGTGCCAGCAGCAGTCAGGACGGGTATGGCTACACCTTC.

This clonotype has at least ten counts. The rearrangement uses TRBV10-2 and TRBJ2-7; D perhaps matches TRBD1 (5 bases). Germline V CDR1 and CDR2: WSHSY, SAAADI. This CDR3 spans 14 amino acids. Trimming pared 6 bases from V and 7 bases from J, leaving 19 bases between. The CDR3 DNA reads as TGCGCCAGCAGACCGACAGCAGGCGTCTGGGAGCAGTACTTC. As protein: CASRPTAGVWEQYF.

The chain joins TRBV6-5 to TRBJ2-7, with TRBD2 matching over 12 bases. CDR1 and CDR2 from the germline V gene are MNHEY and SVGAGI. The CDR3 is 16 residues long. Unmatched junction bases numbered 9, after V lost 5 bases and J lost 4 bases. The DNA of the CDR3 is TGTGCCAGCAGTACATCCGGACTAGCGGGACTTTACGAGCAGTACTTC. Protein: CASSTSGLAGLYEQYF.

V gene TRBV12-3 or TRBV12-4 combines with J gene TRBJ1-5; no clear D gene. V was cut by 6 bases and J by 5 bases, with 14 bases left in between. The CDR3 loop spans 14 amino acids. For the CDR3, the DNA is TGTGCCAGCAGCCCCGGGAGCCCCTATCAGCCCCAGCATTTT. As protein: CASSPGSPYQPQHF.

This clonotype turned up a few times. V gene TRBV7-2 combines with J gene TRBJ2-7, with D perhaps matching TRBD2 (5 bases). V was cut by 5 bases and J by 6 bases, with 14 bases left in between. The CDR3 totals 13 residues. The germline V gene encodes CDR1 SGHTA and CDR2 FQGNSA. The chain's CDR3 is CASSRKGGSEQYF. DNA of the CDR3: TGTGCCAGCAGCCGCAAAGGAGGTTCCGAGCAGTACTTC. Using reference TRBV7-2 and TRBJ2-7 for the parts outside the CDR3, the full variable domain is GAGVSQSPSNKVTEKGKDVELRCDPISGHTALYWYRQSLGQGLEFLIYFQGNSAPDKSGLPSDRFSAERTGGSVSTLTIQRTQQEDSAVYLCASSRKGGSEQYFGPGTRLTVT.

The chain joins TRBV5-1 to TRBJ1-2; D unresolved. The V gene's germline CDR1 is SGHRS and CDR2 YFSETQ. Trimming shortened V by 3 bases and J by 0 bases, and 6 bases separated the two germline ends. CDR3 length: 13 amino acids. CDR3 residues: CASSSGANYGYTF. The CDR3 region has the DNA TGCGCCAGCAGCTCGGGAGCTAACTATGGCTACACCTTC.

The chain joins TRBV18 to TRBJ1-6; D unclear. The CDR3 is 13 amino acids. CDR1 and CDR2 from the germline V gene are KGHSH and LQKENI. Trimming left V 6 bases short and J 8 bases short, with 11 bases between. CDR3 protein: CASSPSADSPLHF. The DNA of the CDR3 is TGTGCCAGCTCGCCGAGCGCTGATTCACCCCTCCACTTT.

The rearrangement links TRBV6-1 to TRBJ1-5, with D perhaps TRBD1 (5 bases). V was cut by 2 bases and J by 2 bases, with 10 bases left in between. The V gene's germline CDR1 is MNHNS and CDR2 SASEGT. The CDR3 extends over 15 amino acids. DNA of the CDR3: TGTGCCAGCAGTGAACGAGGGGTCGGCAATCAGCCCCAGCATTTT. This gives the protein CASSERGVGNQPQHF.

This clonotype was seen many times. The rearrangement joins TRBV7-8 to TRBJ2-7; the match to TRBD1 covers 8 bases. Germline V gene lookup returns CDR1 SGHVS and CDR2 FQNEAQ. The CDR3 extends over 17 amino acids. V lost 4 bases to trimming and J lost 3 bases; unmatched junction nucleotides: 14. CDR3 sequence reads: CASSSERRNRGIYEQYF. Written as DNA, the CDR3 is TGTGCCAGCAGCTCAGAGCGGCGGAACAGGGGGATCTACGAGCAGTACTTC.